This TCR beta chain was captured by sequencing in a study of vaccination effects on CD4 cells after COVID-19. Only in-frame clones appear in the TCRdb table, and some are missing; sequencing was by immunoSEQ multiplex PCR. The table records 45,000 to 60,000 clones, around three quarters of them present only once. CDR1 is MNHEY, CDR2 SVGAGI, per germline. V gave up 0 bases and J gave up 7 bases, with 15 bases separating them. The CDR3 length is 15 residues. Of note for this clone: Its cognate antigen is unknown.

Subsequent to a culture period of around 10 days, CD4+ T cells were isolated. The chain couples TRBV6-5 to TRBJ1-1; D unclear. The TCR originated in a human donor who received a COVID-19 vaccine. The sample was CD4+ T cells from PBMCs cultured without peptide, taken before COVID-19 vaccination. CDR3 loop: CASSYSPRPFDEAFF. DNA for the CDR3: TGTGCCAGCAGTTACTCCCCCCGGCCGTTCGATGAAGCTTTCTTT.